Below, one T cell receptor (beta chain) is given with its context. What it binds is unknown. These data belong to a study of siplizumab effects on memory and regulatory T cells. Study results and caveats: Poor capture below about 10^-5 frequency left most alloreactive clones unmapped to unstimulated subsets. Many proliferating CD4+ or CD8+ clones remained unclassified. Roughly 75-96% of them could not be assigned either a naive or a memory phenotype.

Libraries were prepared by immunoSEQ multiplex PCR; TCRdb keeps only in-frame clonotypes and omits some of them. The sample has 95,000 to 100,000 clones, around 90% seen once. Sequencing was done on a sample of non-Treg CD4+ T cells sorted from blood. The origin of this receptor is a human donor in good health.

CDR3 nucleotides: TGTGCCAGCAGTTACTCGAGTGTGGGTGAAGCTTTCTTT. This codes for CASSYSSVGEAFF. The chain combines TRBV6-6 with TRBJ1-1; D is undetermined. Germline V CDR1 and CDR2: MNHNY, SVGAGI (reference sequence). CDR3 length: 13 residues. Between the trimmed V and J ends, which lost 0 bases and 7 bases, there was a span of 9 bases.